This TCR beta chain was profiled in a study of T cell responses to AZD1222 COVID-19 vaccine. Findings and caveats of the study: CD4 TCRs covered the whole spike, strongest at regions 160-218 and 743-854. Without day 14 samples, only post-peak T cell repertoires were studied. Unmutated regions of variants are reportedly targeted by nearly half of spike-specific TCRs. There were mostly white British donors and more females than males, and clonal diversity was possibly underestimated.

Germline values: CDR1 SSHAT, CDR2 FNYEAQ (reference sequence). The CDR3 sequence is 15 residues long. The assay was immunoSEQ multiplex PCR, and TCRdb's table has in-frame clones only and misses some. The table has about 170,000 clones, 85% to 90% seen once; the top ten hold about 6.9%. With respect to this clone: No antigen is known for it. A read error may produce the germline difference seen at one junction end.

The rearrangement uses TRBV7-7 and TRBJ2-3; D possibly corresponds to TRBD2 (6 bases). Sequenced here: peripheral blood, sampled on day 0 of AZD1222 vaccination. The TCR comes from an adult in good health. The CDR3 region is CASSLGSGYTDTQYF. DNA of the CDR3: TGTGCTAGCAGCTTGGGTAGCGGATACACAGATACGCAGTATTTT. Variable domain in full (rest from reference TRBV7-7 and TRBJ2-3): GAGVSQSPRYKVTKRGQDVTLRCDPISSHATLYWYQQALGQGPEFLTYFNYEAQPDKSGLPSDRFSAERPEGSISTLTIQRTEQRDSAMYRCASSLGSGYTDTQYFGPGTRLTVL.